Listed below are T cell receptor beta chains from one sample, sequenced in a study of shared clonotypes between healthy human individuals. The repertoire was sequenced with immunoSEQ multiplex PCR; TCRdb's copy has only in-frame clones and lacks some. The table lists about 110,000 clones, just over 65% of them singletons. Sample: memory CD8+ T cells sorted from blood. Source of these receptors: a woman under 40 in good health. The CDR3 runs from the conserved cysteine through the conserved F or W. The D gene is left open where the match is weak. Expanded clones get a size class; other rows say once, few or many, or leave the size out.

V gene	clone size	J gene	D gene	CDR3 protein	CDR3 DNA
TRBV15	many	TRBJ2-7	TRBD2	CATRAGTSGRRGSYEQYF	TGTGCCACCAGAGCCGGGACTAGCGGGAGAAGGGGCTCCTACGAGCAGTACTTC
TRBV2	few	TRBJ2-7	TRBD2	CASRESATGTSGTYEQYF	TGTGCCAGCAGGGAATCAGCCACTGGGACTAGCGGTACCTACGAGCAGTACTTC
TRBV9	-	TRBJ2-3	-	CASSVVPGRVDTQYF	TGTGCCAGCAGCGTAGTCCCGGGAAGGGTGGATACGCAGTATTTT
TRBV15	-	TRBJ2-1	TRBD2	CATKMGLAAYNEQFF	TGTGCCACCAAAATGGGACTAGCGGCTTACAATGAGCAGTTCTTC
TRBV25-1	many	TRBJ1-5	TRBD1	CASSDRGDAQPQHF	TGTGCCAGCTCGGACAGGGGAGACGCTCAGCCCCAGCATTTT
TRBV10-3	once	TRBJ2-1	TRBD1	CAISRDSNYNEQFF	TGTGCCATCAGTAGGGACAGCAACTACAATGAGCAGTTCTTC
TRBV9	-	TRBJ2-7	-	CASSAPRRGYEQYF	TGTGCCAGCAGCGCCCCGCGGAGGGGCTACGAGCAGTACTTC
TRBV6-1	few	TRBJ1-2	-	CASSEIGVNYGYTF	TGTGCCAGCAGTGAAATCGGGGTGAACTATGGCTACACCTTC
TRBV6-6	once	TRBJ2-7	-	CASSRTPDRGDEQYF	TGTGCCAGCAGTCGAACCCCGGACCGTGGGGACGAGCAGTACTTC
TRBV2	-	TRBJ2-1	TRBD2	CASRTGTSGVGEQFF	TGTGCCAGCAGGACCGGGACTAGCGGGGTGGGTGAGCAGTTCTTC
TRBV27	-	TRBJ2-2	TRBD2	CASRLAGWFGELFF	TGTGCCAGCCGCCTAGCGGGATGGTTCGGGGAGCTGTTTTTT
TRBV4-1	-	TRBJ2-3	TRBD2	CASSPQLASSTDTQYF	TGCGCCAGCAGCCCCCAACTAGCGTCTAGCACAGATACGCAGTATTTT
TRBV9	few	TRBJ2-3	-	CASSEGVTHPRDF	TGTGCCAGCAGCGAGGGGGTCACTCATCCCCGGGATTTT
TRBV11-2	-	TRBJ2-7	TRBD2	CASSSLSGNFSYEQYF	TGTGCCAGCAGCTCTCTTAGCGGGAATTTCTCCTACGAGCAGTACTTC
TRBV14	few	TRBJ1-1	-	CASSASTENTEAFF	TGTGCCAGCAGCGCCTCGACAGAGAACACTGAAGCTTTCTTT
TRBV2	few	TRBJ2-7	-	CASKPTADYEQYF	TGTGCCAGCAAGCCGACAGCCGACTACGAGCAGTACTTC
TRBV5-4	-	TRBJ2-7	-	CASSGSLVRDEQYF	TGTGCCAGCAGCGGGTCGCTGGTGAGAGACGAGCAGTACTTC
TRBV2	-	TRBJ2-7	-	CASSEASAGPSYEQYF	TGTGCCAGCAGTGAAGCGTCGGCAGGACCAAGCTACGAGCAGTACTTC
TRBV2	-	TRBJ2-3	TRBD1	CASSSQGTGWDTQYF	TGTGCCAGCAGTTCCCAAGGGACAGGGTGGGATACGCAGTATTTT
TRBV28	few	TRBJ1-4	-	CASSEWGGGESLFF	TGTGCCAGCAGTGAATGGGGGGGAGGCGAAAGTCTGTTTTTT
TRBV28	-	TRBJ2-5	-	CASSPLGKQETQYF	TGTGCCAGCAGTCCACTGGGGAAGCAAGAGACCCAGTACTTC
TRBV4-1	-	TRBJ2-7	-	CASSYGPRYSYEQYF	TGCGCCAGCAGCTACGGGCCCCGTTACTCCTACGAGCAGTACTTC
TRBV4-1	-	TRBJ2-7	TRBD1	CASSYVPGQPYEQYF	TGCGCCAGCAGCTACGTTCCGGGACAGCCATACGAGCAGTACTTC
TRBV9	-	TRBJ2-1	-	CASSVSPASYNEQFF	TGTGCCAGCAGCGTATCACCGGCTTCCTACAATGAGCAGTTCTTC
TRBV11-2	-	TRBJ2-7	TRBD2	CASTISPASGSGEQYF	TGTGCCAGCACCATCTCCCCCGCTAGCGGGAGTGGCGAGCAGTACTTC
TRBV2	-	TRBJ2-7	-	CASSAGQTYEQYF	TGTGCCAGCAGTGCAGGCCAGACCTACGAGCAGTACTTC
TRBV19	-	TRBJ2-1	-	CASSMMGEQFF	TGTGCCAGTAGTATGATGGGAGAGCAGTTCTTC
TRBV6-5	-	TRBJ2-7	TRBD1	CASSSGGLDEQYF	TGTGCCAGCAGTTCAGGGGGCTTGGACGAGCAGTACTTC
TRBV7-9	-	TRBJ1-5	-	CASSLGQGNQPQHF	TGTGCCAGCAGCTTGGGGCAGGGCAATCAGCCCCAGCATTTT
TRBV19	many	TRBJ2-7	-	CASSATGTAYEQYF	TGTGCCAGTAGCGCGACAGGAACGGCCTACGAGCAGTACTTC
TRBV7-9	few	TRBJ2-3	-	CASSSGWADTQYF	TGTGCCAGCAGCTCGGGTTGGGCAGATACGCAGTATTTT
TRBV7-2	-	TRBJ2-5	TRBD2	CASSTGTRSQETQYF	TGTGCCAGCAGTACCGGGACTAGAAGCCAAGAGACCCAGTACTTC
TRBV6-1	-	TRBJ2-3	TRBD2	CASSVAGSTDTQYF	TGTGCCAGCAGTGTAGCGGGCAGCACAGATACGCAGTATTTT
TRBV4-2	-	TRBJ2-7	TRBD2	CASSQGVRLADPVIEQYF	TGTGCCAGCAGCCAAGGGGTAAGACTAGCGGACCCCGTAATCGAGCAGTACTTC
TRBV15	-	TRBJ2-3	-	CATSRGLASTDTQYF	TGTGCCACCAGCAGAGGGCTAGCGAGCACAGATACGCAGTATTTT
TRBV5-4	-	TRBJ2-1	TRBD2	CASSLRGSSNEQFF	TGTGCCAGCAGCTTACGCGGGAGTAGCAATGAGCAGTTCTTC
TRBV18	once	TRBJ1-5	-	CASSPDIEGDGPLHQPQHF	TGTGCCAGCTCACCCGATATAGAAGGGGACGGTCCCCTACATCAGCCCCAGCATTTT
TRBV9	few	TRBJ1-1	-	CASSVDRNTEAFF	TGTGCCAGCAGCGTGGACAGGAACACTGAAGCTTTCTTT
TRBV4-1	once	TRBJ1-2	-	CASSQLAQGGYGYTF	TGCGCCAGCAGCCAACTGGCGCAGGGCGGCTATGGCTACACCTTC
TRBV7-9	-	TRBJ1-1	-	CASRDVGDTEAFF	TGTGCCAGCAGAGACGTGGGGGACACTGAAGCTTTCTTT
TRBV6-1	few	TRBJ1-2	-	CASSEGADYGYTF	TGTGCCAGCAGTGAAGGAGCGGATTATGGCTACACCTTC
TRBV28	-	TRBJ2-7	-	CASSIESYEQYF	TGTGCCAGCAGTATAGAGTCCTACGAGCAGTACTTC
TRBV13	once	TRBJ2-7	-	CASSLELAVYEQYF	TGTGCCAGCAGCTTAGAATTAGCGGTCTACGAGCAGTACTTC
TRBV7-2	-	TRBJ1-5	-	CASSFIWGRPQHF	TGTGCCAGCAGCTTTATATGGGGAAGGCCCCAGCATTTT
TRBV29-1	many	TRBJ2-1	-	CSAPESGLSYNEQFF	TGCAGCGCTCCTGAGAGCGGACTATCCTACAATGAGCAGTTCTTC
TRBV11-2	-	TRBJ1-1	-	CASSLTSGGFPEAFF	TGTGCCAGCAGCTTAACGTCCGGAGGGTTCCCTGAAGCTTTCTTT